Listed here are 8 T cell receptor beta chains from one sample, sequenced in a study of identical twins. Via MiXCR, TCRdb re-called the 5' RACE reads, giving one row per CDR3 protein. The table includes roughly 490,000 distinct CDR3 sequences, roughly an eighth detected once. This sample was also put to use in a study of yellow fever vaccine responses in identical twins.

The material sequenced was CD4+ T cells sorted from blood. These receptor sequences come from a woman in her late teens or twenties in good health.

This clonotype has a handful of counts. The chain carries TRBV3-1 and TRBJ1-4, with 7 bases that match TRBD1. The CDR3 covers 16 residues. The V and J ends lost 2 bases and 2 bases, in that order; junction bases with no gene match: 5. Germline-derived CDR1 and CDR2 are LGHDT and YNNKEL (reference sequence). The CDR3 nucleotides are TGTGCCAGCAGCCAACGACAGACAGGGACTAATGAAAAACTGTTTTTT. This gives the protein CASSQRQTGTNEKLFF.

This clonotype has a handful of counts. The J gene is TRBJ2-3, the V gene TRBV29-1; D is undetermined. The germline V gene has CDR1 SQVTM and CDR2 ANQGSEA. V shed 4 bases and J shed 0 bases, with 11 bases lying between them. The CDR3 is 14 amino acids. The CDR3 nucleotides are TGCAGCGTTGGTCGAGCGACTAGCACAGATACGCAGTATTTT. It specifies CSVGRATSTDTQYF.

This chain uses TRBV11-1 with TRBJ2-1; 9 nucleotides line up with TRBD2. The V gene end was trimmed by 8 bases and the J gene end by 8 bases; junction bases not matched to a gene: 19. The germline CDR1 and CDR2 sequences are SGHAT and FQDESV (reference sequence). The CDR3 is made up of 17 amino acids. CDR3 in amino acids: CASGRFVGGRARDEQFF. DNA of the CDR3: TGTGCCAGCGGTCGGTTTGTTGGCGGGAGGGCCCGGGATGAGCAGTTCTTC. The full variable domain, with the rest looked up from reference TRBV11-1 and TRBJ2-1, is EAEVAQSPRYKITEKSQAVAFWCDPISGHATLYWYRQILGQGPELLVQFQDESVVDDSQLPKDRFSAERLKGVDSTLKIQPAELGDSAMYLCASGRFVGGRARDEQFFGPGTRLTVL.

This clonotype was found a few times. The chain uses TRBV20-1 and TRBJ2-1, with 7 bases fitting TRBD1. The CDR3 runs to 13 residues. V lost 7 bases to trimming and J lost 8 bases; unmatched junction nucleotides: 11. Germline CDR1 reads DFQATT; CDR2 reads SNEGSKA (reference sequence). The CDR3 DNA reads TGCAGTGGCGAGACAGGGTTTACAGATGAGCAGTTCTTC. Protein: CSGETGFTDEQFF.

This clonotype was observed a handful of times. This chain connects TRBV2 to TRBJ2-5; D is uncertain. CDR3 length: 12 amino acids. Germline lookup yields CDR1 SNHLY and CDR2 FYNNEI. Trimming left V 6 bases short and J 2 bases short, with 7 bases between. CDR3 DNA: TGTGCCAGCAGAGTCGTACAAGAGACCCAGTACTTC. Encoded protein: CASRVVQETQYF.

The rearrangement uses TRBV18 and TRBJ1-3; no reliable D call. This CDR3 has 15 residues. Germline values: CDR1 KGHSH, CDR2 LQKENI. V was trimmed by 8 bases and J by 1 base, leaving 15 bases between them. The CDR3 DNA reads TGTGCCAGCACGACGTCAATGGGGTCTGGAAACACCATATATTTT. Translating it yields CASTTSMGSGNTIYF. The full variable domain, with the rest looked up from reference TRBV18 and TRBJ1-3, is NAGVMQNPRHLVRRRGQEARLRCSPMKGHSHVYWYRQLPEEGLKFMVYLQKENIIDESGMPKERFSAEFPKEGPSILRIQQVVRGDSAAYFCASTTSMGSGNTIYFGEGSWLTVV.

This clonotype showed up just a few times. The chain's CDR3 is CASSRKGLAGGKPTDTQYF. The DNA for the CDR3 is TGTGCCAGCAGCCGTAAGGGACTAGCGGGGGGGAAACCTACAGATACGCAGTATTTT. The chain joins TRBV6-1 to TRBJ2-3; 16 bases are shared with TRBD2. With V trimmed by 6 bases and J by 3 bases, 12 bases remained unmatched. The germline V gene encodes CDR1 MNHNS and CDR2 SASEGT. The CDR3 consists of 19 residues.

The chain uses TRBV20-1 and TRBJ2-5, with TRBD1 identical over 8 bases. CDR1 is DFQATT, CDR2 SNEGSKA, per germline (reference sequence). The trim removed 2 bases at V and 5 bases at J, leaving 7 bases unmatched. This CDR3 has 14 residues. This CDR3 is CSARTGGKKETQYF. The CDR3 nucleotides are TGCAGTGCTAGAACAGGGGGAAAAAAGGAGACCCAGTACTTC.